This T cell receptor (beta chain) appears in the sequencing data of a study of vaccination and CD4 T cells after COVID-19. Findings and limits, study-wide: The appearance of a median about 86% of reactive clones in convalescent patients occurred only post-vaccination.

Cultured CD4+ T-cell DNA underwent Oncomine TCR Beta short-read sequencing. TCRdb called the PCR reads again in MiXCR, with one record for every CDR3 protein. The sample carries under 3,500 distinct CDR3 sequences, 25% recorded once. Stated treatment: approximately nine-day PBMC culture with coronavirus spike peptide pools or control peptides (ViraFEST assay). Wells contained 1.8 million or so PBMCs each, and these were cultured with roughly 11 IU/ml IL-2 and roughly 10 ug/ml peptide pools. Comment on this clonotype: What it binds is not known.

From germline, CDR1 is ENHRY and CDR2 SYGVKD. The CDR3 totals 11 residues. Trimming removed 11 bases at V and 4 bases at J, with 12 bases between. This receptor was identified in a human donor who had recovered from COVID-19. This rearrangement joins TRBV10-3 to TRBJ2-7; either TRBD1 or TRBD2 may supply D (5 bases each). Specimen: CD4+ T cells from blood, cultured in vitro, collected after SARS-CoV-2 vaccination. In DNA, the CDR3 is TGTGCCGTCGGGACGGATTACGAGCAGTACTTC. This sequence encodes CAVGTDYEQYF.